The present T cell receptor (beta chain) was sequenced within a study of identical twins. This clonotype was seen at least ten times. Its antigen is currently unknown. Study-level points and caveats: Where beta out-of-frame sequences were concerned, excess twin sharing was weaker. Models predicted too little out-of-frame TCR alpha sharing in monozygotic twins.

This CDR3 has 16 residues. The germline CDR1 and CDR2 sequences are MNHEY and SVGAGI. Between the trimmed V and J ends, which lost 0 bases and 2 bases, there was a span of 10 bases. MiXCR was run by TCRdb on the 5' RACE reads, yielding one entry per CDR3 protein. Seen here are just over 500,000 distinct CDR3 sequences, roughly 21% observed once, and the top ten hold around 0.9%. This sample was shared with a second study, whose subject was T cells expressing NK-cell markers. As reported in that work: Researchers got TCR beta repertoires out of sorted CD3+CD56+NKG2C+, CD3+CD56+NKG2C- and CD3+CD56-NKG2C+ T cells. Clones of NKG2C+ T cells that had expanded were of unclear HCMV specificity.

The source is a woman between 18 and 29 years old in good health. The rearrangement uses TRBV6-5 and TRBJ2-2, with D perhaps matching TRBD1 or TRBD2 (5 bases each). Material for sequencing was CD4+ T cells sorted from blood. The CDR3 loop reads CASSYSPGPNTGELFF. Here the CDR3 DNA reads TGTGCCAGCAGTTACTCACCGGGACCAAACACCGGGGAGCTGTTTTTT.